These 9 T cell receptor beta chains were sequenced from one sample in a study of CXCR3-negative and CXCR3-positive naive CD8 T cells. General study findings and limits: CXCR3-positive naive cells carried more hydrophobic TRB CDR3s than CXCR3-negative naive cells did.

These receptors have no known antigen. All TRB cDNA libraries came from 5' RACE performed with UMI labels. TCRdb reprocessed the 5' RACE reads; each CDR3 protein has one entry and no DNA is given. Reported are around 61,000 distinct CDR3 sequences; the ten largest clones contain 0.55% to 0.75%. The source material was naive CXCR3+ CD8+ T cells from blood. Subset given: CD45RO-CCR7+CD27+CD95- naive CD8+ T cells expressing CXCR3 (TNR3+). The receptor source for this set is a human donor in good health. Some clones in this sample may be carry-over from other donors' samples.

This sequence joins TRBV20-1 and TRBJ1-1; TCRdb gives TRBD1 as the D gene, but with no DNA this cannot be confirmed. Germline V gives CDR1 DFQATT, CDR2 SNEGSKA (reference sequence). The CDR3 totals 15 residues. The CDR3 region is CSASSTGGGNTEAFF.

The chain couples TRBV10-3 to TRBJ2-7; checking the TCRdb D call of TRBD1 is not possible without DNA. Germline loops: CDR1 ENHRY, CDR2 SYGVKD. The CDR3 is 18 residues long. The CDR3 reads CAISDSLPGDRSSYEQYF.

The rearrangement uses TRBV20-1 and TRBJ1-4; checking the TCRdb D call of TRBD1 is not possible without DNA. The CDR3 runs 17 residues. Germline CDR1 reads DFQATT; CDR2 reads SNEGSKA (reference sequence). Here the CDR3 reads CSARAPGQGDDDEKLFF.

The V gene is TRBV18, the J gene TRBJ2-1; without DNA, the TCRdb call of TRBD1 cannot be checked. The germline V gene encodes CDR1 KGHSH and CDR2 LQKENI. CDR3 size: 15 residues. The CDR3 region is CASSADRGPLNEQFF.

The CDR3 is CASSYTSLPSGGSYNEQFF. This sequence joins TRBV6-5 and TRBJ2-1; TCRdb calls TRBD2, which cannot be checked without DNA. Looked up from germline, CDR1 is MNHEY and CDR2 is SVGAGI. The CDR3 has 19 amino acids.

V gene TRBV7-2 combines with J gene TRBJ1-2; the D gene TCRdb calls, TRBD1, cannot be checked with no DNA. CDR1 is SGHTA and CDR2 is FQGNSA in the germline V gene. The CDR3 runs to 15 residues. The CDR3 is CASSQGTGINYGYTF.

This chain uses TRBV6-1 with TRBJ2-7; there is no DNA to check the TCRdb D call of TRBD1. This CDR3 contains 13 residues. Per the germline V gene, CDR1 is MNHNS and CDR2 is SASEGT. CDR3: CASSATGIYEQYF.

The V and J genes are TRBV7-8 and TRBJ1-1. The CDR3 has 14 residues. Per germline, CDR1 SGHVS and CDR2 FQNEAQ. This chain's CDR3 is CASSLRVDGTEAFF.

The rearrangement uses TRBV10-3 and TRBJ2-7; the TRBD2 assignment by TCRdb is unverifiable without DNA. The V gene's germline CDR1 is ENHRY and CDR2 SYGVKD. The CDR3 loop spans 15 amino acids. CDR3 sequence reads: CATYGERDQRYEQYF.